This T cell receptor (beta chain) was captured by sequencing in a study of cytomegalovirus exposure and HLA in healthy donors. Study-level findings and limits: Other equally common chains were less clonally expanded than HLA-associated TCR beta chains, a later analysis showed. Links to common viral pathogens appeared, in a later analysis, for several of the most significant clusters.

Germline V gives CDR1 SGHRS, CDR2 YFSETQ. The CDR3 has 15 amino acids. The J segment lost 8 bases and the V segment lost 5 bases, leaving 13 bases of the junction unmatched. Both 60 Vbeta primers and 13 Jbeta primers went into the PCR. TCRdb's copy holds only in-frame clones and misses some; the assay was immunoSEQ multiplex PCR. Among around 250,000 clones listed, approximately 80% were seen once. On this clone: Its antigen is not identified.

This clonotype was sampled from a woman in her sixties in good health and CMV-seropositive. Sequences were obtained from PBMCs. The V and J genes are TRBV5-1 and TRBJ2-1; 7 bases are a match to TRBD2. This CDR3 is CASRTASGAGDEQFF. CDR3 bases: TGCGCCAGCAGGACAGCTAGCGGAGCGGGCGATGAGCAGTTCTTC.